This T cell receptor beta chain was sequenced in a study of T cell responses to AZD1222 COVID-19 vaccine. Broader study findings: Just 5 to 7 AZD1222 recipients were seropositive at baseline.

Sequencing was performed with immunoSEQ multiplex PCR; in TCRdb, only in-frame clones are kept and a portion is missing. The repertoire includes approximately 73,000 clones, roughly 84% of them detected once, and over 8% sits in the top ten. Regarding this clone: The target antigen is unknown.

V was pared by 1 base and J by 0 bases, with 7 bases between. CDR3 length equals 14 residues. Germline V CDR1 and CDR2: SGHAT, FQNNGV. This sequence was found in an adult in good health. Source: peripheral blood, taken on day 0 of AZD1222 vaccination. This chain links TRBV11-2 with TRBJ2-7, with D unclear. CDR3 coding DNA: TGTGCCAGCAGCTTAGGGGTTGGCTCCTACGAGCAGTACTTC. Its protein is CASSLGVGSYEQYF.